Listed here is a single T cell receptor (beta chain). Compared with germline, one end of the junction differs, possibly owing to a read error. This sample is part of a study of shared clonotypes between healthy human individuals. Study at large: Each donor had three CD4 naive, three CD4 memory, two CD8 naive and one CD8 memory plate.

This CDR3 has 17 amino acids. Germline assignment: CDR1 SGDLS and CDR2 YYNGEE. Terminally differentiated effector memory CD45RA+ cells were left out of the naive CD8 fraction, which was CD45RO-negative and positively selected for CCR7. Adult Caucasians living in Nashville, Tennessee made up all of the donors. Produced via immunoSEQ multiplex PCR; TCRdb's table is partial and in-frame only. The data show about 2 million clones, less than 95% seen once. This clonotype was sampled from a man aged 18 to 35 in good health. The rearrangement uses TRBV9 and TRBJ2-6; 8 positions match TRBD2. Sequences were obtained from naive CD8+ T cells sorted from blood. DNA for the CDR3: TGTGCCAGCAGCGTAGGGCGGGAGGCCTCTTGGGCCAACGTCCTGACTTTC. Protein sequence: CASSVGREASWANVLTF.